A single sample is the source of the 29 T cell receptor beta chains below, sequenced in a study of neurological immune-mediated disorders. TCRdb processed the 5' RACE reads anew with MiXCR; each CDR3 protein has one entry. Among over 11,000 distinct CDR3 sequences listed, roughly 7% were seen once. The specimen sequenced was CD8+ T cells from blood. These receptors were obtained from a woman aged 40 to 50 in good health.

This clonotype was recorded at least ten times. The V and J genes are TRBV20-1 and TRBJ1-1, with TRBD1 matching over 7 bases. Unmatched junction bases numbered 6, after V lost 1 base and J lost 1 base. From germline, CDR1 is DFQATT and CDR2 SNEGSKA (reference sequence). The CDR3 extends over 15 amino acids. CDR3 bases: TGCAGTGCTAGAGGATGGACAGGACCGAACACTGAAGCTTTCTTT. It encodes CSARGWTGPNTEAFF.

This clonotype was recorded at least ten times. The chain employs TRBV4-1 and TRBJ1-2; a weak D match, TRBD1 (5 bases). The V gene's germline CDR1 is MGHRA and CDR2 YSYEKL. V was trimmed by 0 bases and J by 5 bases, leaving 10 bases between them. The CDR3 is 14 amino acids. The CDR3 DNA sequence: TGCGCCAGCAGCCAAGATCAGGGCGGGTATGGCTACACCTTC. This codes for CASSQDQGGYGYTF.

This clonotype was detected many times. The chain links TRBV5-1 to TRBJ2-1; D uncertain. The CDR3 loop spans 17 amino acids. Trimming shortened V by 2 bases and J by 0 bases, and 15 bases separated the two germline ends. Germline V gene lookup returns CDR1 SGHRS and CDR2 YFSETQ. CDR3 in DNA: TGCGCCAGCAGCTTTCATTCGAAGGACCGCTCCTACAATGAGCAGTTCTTC. It encodes CASSFHSKDRSYNEQFF.

This clonotype was recorded many times. J is TRBJ1-5 and V is TRBV21-1; the table calls TRBD1, which could not be checked here. TRBV21-1 is a recognized pseudogene. This CDR3 is 13 amino acids long. The CDR3 DNA sequence: TGTGCCAATGAGGGACAGTTTCGTCAGCCCCAGCATTTT. Translated, it gives CANEGQFRQPQHF.

This chain links TRBV3-1 with TRBJ2-3, with D unclear. The CDR3 is 12 residues long. Germline V gene data show CDR1 as LGHDT and CDR2 as YNNKEL (reference sequence). V lost 1 base to trimming and J lost 6 bases, with 5 bases between them. CDR3 region: CASSQVGDTQYF. The CDR3 coding sequence is TGTGCCAGCAGCCAAGTGGGGGATACGCAGTATTTT.

This clonotype showed up many times. The chain joins TRBV24-1 to TRBJ2-1; 9 bases fit TRBD2. With V trimmed by 2 bases and J by 5 bases, 9 bases remained unmatched. The CDR3 spans 17 residues. Looked up from germline, CDR1 is KGHDR and CDR2 is SFDVKD. Written as DNA, the CDR3 is TGTGCCACCAGTGATTCGGGAATAGCGGGAGTCCACAATGAGCAGTTCTTC. It encodes CATSDSGIAGVHNEQFF.

The sample holds many counts of this clonotype. This chain links TRBV29-1 with TRBJ1-2; D is uncertain. V lost 5 bases to trimming and J lost 6 bases, with 10 bases between them. CDR3 length: 11 amino acids. Germline V gene lookup returns CDR1 SQVTM and CDR2 ANQGSEA. CDR3: CSVPRRDGYTF. CDR3 bases: TGCAGCGTTCCCCGACGGGATGGCTACACCTTC.

Many counts were recorded for this clonotype. The V call is TRBV12-3 or TRBV12-4, the J call TRBJ2-3, with 9 bases identical to TRBD1. V trimming: 1 base; J trimming: 6 bases; junction bases outside the gene matches: 5. This CDR3 region has 15 residues. CDR3 nucleotides: TGTGCCAGCAGTTTAGGGACAGGGGCGATCGATACGCAGTATTTT. It is translated as CASSLGTGAIDTQYF.

This clonotype showed up many times. The V and J genes are TRBV20-1 and TRBJ2-5; TRBD1 agrees at 11 bases. After removal of 7 bases from V and 5 bases from J, the junction contained 6 bases not matched to a gene. This CDR3 spans 13 amino acids. Germline CDR1 and CDR2: DFQATT and SNEGSKA (reference sequence). CDR3 nucleotides: TGCAGTGGGCAGGACAGGGGGCCGGAGACCCAGTACTTC. This sequence encodes CSGQDRGPETQYF.

The chain employs TRBV28 and TRBJ2-7; D unresolved. This CDR3 comprises 13 residues. V lost 7 bases and J 1 base, leaving 11 bases between the germline ends. Germline CDR1 is MDHEN and CDR2 is SYDVKM. DNA for the CDR3: TGTGCCAGCATGAGACTGAGTTCCTACGAGCAGTACTTC. Translating gives CASMRLSSYEQYF.

By frequency in the sample, this clonotype is medium-sized (0.01 to 0.1%). The chain employs TRBV10-3 and TRBJ2-7; 10 nucleotides agree with TRBD1. Germline loops: CDR1 ENHRY, CDR2 SYGVKD. J was trimmed by 2 bases and V by 2 bases; bases with no gene match: 6. The CDR3 totals 16 residues. CDR3 DNA: TGTGCCATCAGTGAGCCACGGACAGGGGGAGCCTACGAGCAGTACTTC. Encoded protein: CAISEPRTGGAYEQYF.

This clonotype was seen at least ten times. CDR3 nucleotide sequence: TGCGCCAGCAGTTCCGGGACTAGCGGTTCGGACGAGCAGTACTTC. Residues: CASSSGTSGSDEQYF. This chain links TRBV4-1 with TRBJ2-7, with TRBD2 identical over 11 bases. Looked up from germline, CDR1 is MGHRA and CDR2 is YSYEKL. This CDR3 spans 15 amino acids. V dropped 6 bases and J dropped 5; count of bases not matched to a gene: 9.

This clonotype was recorded many times. The rearrangement uses TRBV5-6 and TRBJ2-3; 9 positions agree with TRBD2. CDR1 SGHDT and CDR2 YYEEEE come from the germline V gene. V shed 7 bases and J 4 bases; nucleotides not matched to a gene: 10. The CDR3 sequence is 15 residues long. The CDR3 loop is CASAGGWGPPDTQYF. The CDR3 nucleotides are TGTGCCAGCGCGGGAGGGTGGGGGCCCCCAGATACGCAGTATTTT.

This clonotype has a count of ten or more. This sequence joins TRBV5-6 and TRBJ2-1; the match to TRBD2 covers 9 bases. The V gene end was trimmed by 4 bases and the J gene end by 5 bases; junction bases not matched to a gene: 13. The CDR3 length is 17 residues. Germline values: CDR1 SGHDT, CDR2 YYEEEE. The CDR3 nucleotides read TGTGCCAGCAGCCAATACTATCGGGCGGGGGGGAACAATGAGCAGTTCTTC. Protein sequence: CASSQYYRAGGNNEQFF.

This clonotype has at least ten counts. The chain couples TRBV7-2 to TRBJ2-2; D gene uncertain. The CDR3 has 13 residues. With 3 bases removed from V and 4 bases from J, the gap between germline ends came to 6 bases. Germline CDR1 and CDR2: SGHTA and FQGNSA. The CDR3: CASSFRPTGELFF. The CDR3 DNA follows: TGTGCCAGCAGCTTTAGGCCCACCGGGGAGCTGTTTTTT.

This clonotype has ten or more counts. This rearrangement joins TRBV27 to TRBJ1-1; 7 nucleotides line up with TRBD1. This CDR3 has 14 residues. Germline V CDR1 and CDR2: MNHEY, SMNVEV (reference sequence). With 3 bases clipped from V and 4 bases from J, the junction kept 5 bases outside the gene matches. This CDR3 is CASSFARQGTEAFF. CDR3 DNA: TGTGCCAGCAGTTTTGCCCGACAGGGCACTGAAGCTTTCTTT.

This clonotype was detected many times. The rearrangement joins TRBV5-6 to TRBJ1-2, with TRBD1 identical over 7 bases. With V trimmed by 0 bases and J by 4 bases, 3 bases remained unmatched. The CDR3 contains 14 residues. Per the germline V gene, CDR1 is SGHDT and CDR2 is YYEEEE. CDR3 sequence (DNA): TGTGCCAGCAGCTTGGCTTGGGACAGCTATGGCTACACCTTC. Its protein is CASSLAWDSYGYTF.

This clonotype appeared many times. V is TRBV27 and J is TRBJ1-5; D perhaps matches TRBD1 (6 bases). Trimming removed 5 bases from V and 2 bases from J, with 10 bases in between. Germline loops: CDR1 MNHEY, CDR2 SMNVEV (reference sequence). The CDR3 is made up of 14 amino acids. The CDR3: CASSLGHGNQPQHF. Written as DNA, the CDR3 is TGTGCCAGCAGTCTGGGACACGGCAATCAGCCCCAGCATTTT.

This clonotype was counted ten times or more. The chain couples TRBV20-1 to TRBJ2-4, with 7 positions matching TRBD2. V dropped 0 bases and J dropped 8; count of bases not matched to a gene: 10. There are 15 residues in the CDR3. Germline values: CDR1 DFQATT, CDR2 SNEGSKA (reference sequence). The CDR3 nucleotides are TGCAGTGCTAGAGATATGCTAGCGGAGATACACATTCAGTACTTC. Encoded protein: CSARDMLAEIHIQYF.

This clonotype was counted many times. The chain joins TRBV28 to TRBJ1-5; the D is unclear. Per the germline V gene, CDR1 is MDHEN and CDR2 is SYDVKM. The CDR3 runs 15 residues. V lost 3 bases and J 4 bases, leaving 13 bases between the germline ends. The DNA of the CDR3 is TGTGCCAGCAGTTTGCACGTTGGGCCGAATCAGCCCCAGCATTTT. Its translation is CASSLHVGPNQPQHF.

This clonotype was picked up many times. The chain joins TRBV10-3 to TRBJ2-7; possibly TRBD2 for D (5 bases). This CDR3 is 13 amino acids long. The ends were cut back, 3 bases at V and 6 bases at J, with 12 bases in the middle. The germline V gene has CDR1 ENHRY and CDR2 SYGVKD. The CDR3 sequence: CAISEVLEGEQYF. In DNA, the CDR3 is TGTGCCATCAGTGAAGTCCTAGAGGGCGAGCAGTACTTC.

This clonotype appeared many times. CDR3 DNA: TGCAGTGCTGATGATTGGGACCTTGGTGGCTACACCTTC. This gives the protein CSADDWDLGGYTF. V gene TRBV20-1 combines with J gene TRBJ1-2, with a weak D call TRBD1 (5 bases). The CDR3 has 13 residues. Looked up from germline, CDR1 is DFQATT and CDR2 is SNEGSKA (reference sequence). Deletions cut 5 bases from V and 7 bases from J, with 17 bases between.

This clonotype was seen ten or more times. This chain joins TRBV27 and TRBJ2-7; 9 bases map to TRBD2. Germline trimming cut 2 bases from V and 5 bases from J; bases unmatched to any gene: 7. There are 15 residues in the CDR3. CDR1 and CDR2 (germline): MNHEY, SMNVEV (reference sequence). CDR3 coding DNA: TGTGCCAGCAGTTTACGAGCGGGGGGAGATCACGAGCAGTACTTC. Protein product: CASSLRAGGDHEQYF.

By frequency in the sample, this clonotype is hyperexpanded. V gene TRBV28 combines with J gene TRBJ2-7; no firm D call. V gave up 2 bases and J gave up 2 bases, with 4 bases separating them. The CDR3 spans 12 residues. Germline V gene lookup returns CDR1 MDHEN and CDR2 SYDVKM. Here the CDR3 reads CASSLNTYEQYF. CDR3 coding DNA: TGTGCCAGCAGTTTAAATACCTACGAGCAGTACTTC.

This clonotype was counted ten times or more. This chain uses TRBV7-9 with TRBJ2-5; TRBD1 might be the D (6 bases). CDR3 length: 14 residues. Trimming cost V 0 bases and J 4 bases, with 9 bases left between them. Looked up from germline, CDR1 is SEHNR and CDR2 is FQNEAQ (reference sequence). The CDR3 DNA is TGTGCCAGCAGCTTAGCGGGGGCGAGAGAGACCCAGTACTTC. This encodes CASSLAGARETQYF.

This clonotype came up a few times. The rearrangement joins TRBV6-4 to TRBJ2-1; TRBD2 matches 11 bases. Germline loops: CDR1 MRHNA, CDR2 SNTAGT. The CDR3 has 15 amino acids. The trim removed 3 bases at V and 9 bases at J, leaving 7 bases unmatched. The CDR3 loop reads CASSETSGGLGEQFF. In DNA, the CDR3 is TGTGCCAGCAGTGAAACTAGCGGGGGTCTAGGTGAGCAGTTCTTC.

In its sample, this clonotype was seen many times. The chain uses TRBV29-1 and TRBJ1-2; no firm D call. Germline V gene sequence: CDR1 SQVTM, CDR2 ANQGSEA. This CDR3 has 13 amino acids. Trimming took off 3 bases at V and 3 bases at J, with 11 bases between the two ends. The CDR3 spells CSVDWGSDYGYTF. The CDR3 bases are TGCAGCGTTGACTGGGGAAGTGACTATGGCTACACCTTC.

Ten or more counts support this clonotype. This sequence joins TRBV2 and TRBJ2-3; TRBD2 matches 10 bases. Germline lookup yields CDR1 SNHLY and CDR2 FYNNEI. The CDR3 has 17 amino acids. The J segment lost 0 bases and the V segment lost 6 bases, leaving 9 bases of the junction unmatched. In nucleotides, the CDR3 is TGTGCCAGCAGCCTGAGAGTACTAGCGGGGAGCACAGATACGCAGTATTTT. Residues: CASSLRVLAGSTDTQYF. The entire variable domain, with the rest obtained from reference TRBV2 and TRBJ2-3, is as follows: EPEVTQTPSHQVTQMGQEVILRCVPISNHLYFYWYRQILGQKVEFLVSFYNNEISEKSEIFDDQFSVERPDGSNFTLKIRSTKLEDSAMYFCASSLRVLAGSTDTQYFGPGTRLTVL.

This clonotype showed up many times. This chain uses TRBV7-8 with TRBJ1-6; D remains ambiguous. Trimming cost V 5 bases and J 8 bases, with 10 bases left between them. This CDR3 has 13 amino acids. Germline V lookup: CDR1 SGHVS, CDR2 FQNEAQ. In DNA form, the CDR3 reads TGTGCCAGCAGCCGGACCGGCGATTCACCCCTCCACTTT. Translation: CASSRTGDSPLHF.